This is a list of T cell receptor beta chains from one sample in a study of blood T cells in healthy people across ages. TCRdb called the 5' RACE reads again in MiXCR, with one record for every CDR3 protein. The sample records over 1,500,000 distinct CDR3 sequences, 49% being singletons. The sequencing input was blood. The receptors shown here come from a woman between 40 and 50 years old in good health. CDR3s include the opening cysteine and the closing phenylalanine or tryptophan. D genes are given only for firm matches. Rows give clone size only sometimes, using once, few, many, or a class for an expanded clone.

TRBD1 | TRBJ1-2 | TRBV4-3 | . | CASSQGGDRVDGYTF | TGCGCCAGCAGCCAAGGGGGGGACAGGGTGGATGGCTACACCTTC
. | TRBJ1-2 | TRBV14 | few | CASSRIRRGSIYGYTF | TGTGCCAGCAGCCGAATCAGAAGGGGGTCCATCTATGGCTACACCTTC
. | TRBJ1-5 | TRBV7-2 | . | CASAPLDRQPQHF | TGTGCCAGCGCGCCTCTCGACCGTCAGCCCCAGCATTTT
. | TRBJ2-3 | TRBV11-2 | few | CASSLSLGAVTDTQYF | TGTGCCAGCAGCTTATCGTTGGGGGCAGTAACAGATACGCAGTATTTT
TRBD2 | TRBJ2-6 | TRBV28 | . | CASALGGSSGANVLTF | TGTGCCAGCGCCCTGGGGGGGAGCTCTGGGGCCAACGTCCTGACTTTC
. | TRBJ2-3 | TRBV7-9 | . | CASSEVGGASTDTQYF | TGTGCCAGCAGCGAAGTGGGGGGGGCCAGCACAGATACGCAGTATTTT
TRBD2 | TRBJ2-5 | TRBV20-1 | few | CSAERSAGVETQYF | TGCAGTGCCGAGAGGTCAGCGGGGGTGGAGACCCAGTACTTC
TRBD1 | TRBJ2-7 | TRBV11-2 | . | CASSQVPGTGPYEQYF | TGTGCCAGCAGCCAGGTTCCGGGGACAGGGCCTTACGAGCAGTACTTC
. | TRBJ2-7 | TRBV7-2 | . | CASSLSYQDYEQYF | TGTGCCAGCAGCTTAAGTTACCAAGACTACGAGCAGTACTTC
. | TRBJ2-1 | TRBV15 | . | CATSRDPRGSSYNEQFF | TGTGCCACCAGCAGAGATCCCCGGGGGAGCTCCTACAATGAGCAGTTCTTC
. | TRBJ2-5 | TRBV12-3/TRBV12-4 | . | CASSFFVETQYF | TGTGCCAGCAGTTTTTTTGTTGAGACCCAGTACTTC
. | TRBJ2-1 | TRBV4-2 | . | CASSQEAAGSYNEQFF | TGTGCCAGCAGCCAAGAAGCGGCGGGCTCCTACAATGAGCAGTTCTTC
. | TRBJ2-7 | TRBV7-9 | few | CASSLEQGRPGSYEQYF | TGTGCCAGCAGCTTAGAGCAGGGGAGGCCGGGCTCCTACGAGCAGTACTTC
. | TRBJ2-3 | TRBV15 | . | CATSRAPGVSGPNTDTQYF | TGTGCCACCAGCAGAGCCCCCGGGGTTTCGGGCCCCAACACAGATACGCAGTATTTT
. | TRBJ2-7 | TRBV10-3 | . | CATSETQGYEQYF | TGTGCCACCAGTGAAACGCAGGGCTACGAGCAGTACTTC
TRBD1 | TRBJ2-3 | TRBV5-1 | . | CASSDLDRAAGTQYF | TGCGCCAGCAGCGACCTCGACAGGGCGGCAGGTACGCAGTATTTT
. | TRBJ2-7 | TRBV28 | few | CASAEGGKSSYEQYF | TGTGCCAGCGCCGAGGGGGGCAAAAGCTCCTACGAGCAGTACTTC
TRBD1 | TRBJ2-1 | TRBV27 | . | CASSSPGQGAANEQFF | TGTGCCAGCAGTTCCCCGGGACAGGGGGCGGCCAATGAGCAGTTCTTC
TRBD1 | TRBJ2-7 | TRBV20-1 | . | CSARTGTGSYEQYF | TGCAGTGCTAGAACCGGGACAGGTTCCTACGAGCAGTACTTC
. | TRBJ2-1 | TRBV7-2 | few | CASSLVSRGNEQFF | TGTGCCAGCAGCCTTGTATCTAGGGGCAATGAGCAGTTCTTC
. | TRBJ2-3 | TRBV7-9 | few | CASSLAFGAVETQYF | TGTGCCAGCAGCTTAGCGTTTGGGGCAGTAGAGACGCAGTATTTT
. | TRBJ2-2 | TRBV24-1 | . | CATSDLGGGFAGELFF | TGTGCCACCAGTGATTTGGGAGGCGGTTTTGCCGGGGAGCTGTTTTTT
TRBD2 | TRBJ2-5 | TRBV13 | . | CASSTGTSGGAYQETQYF | TGTGCCAGCAGCACCGGGACTAGCGGGGGGGCGTACCAAGAGACCCAGTACTTC
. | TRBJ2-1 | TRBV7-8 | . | CASSSEDEQFF | TGTGCCAGCAGCTCGGAGGACGAGCAGTTCTTC
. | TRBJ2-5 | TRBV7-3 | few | CASSSKGRGGETQYF | TGTGCCAGCAGCTCCAAAGGGCGGGGTGGCGAGACCCAGTACTTC
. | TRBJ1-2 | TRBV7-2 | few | CASSSPAGINYAYTF | TGTGCCAGCAGCTCCCCCGCAGGGATAAATTATGCTTACACCTTC
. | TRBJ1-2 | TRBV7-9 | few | CASSSGAGVGYTF | TGTGCCAGCAGCTCCGGGGCTGGAGTTGGCTACACCTTC
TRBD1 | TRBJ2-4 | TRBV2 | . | CASRGQGIAKNIQYF | TGTGCCAGCAGGGGACAGGGGATTGCCAAAAACATTCAGTACTTC
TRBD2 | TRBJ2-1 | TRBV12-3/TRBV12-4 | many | CASSLAGGSSYNEQFF | TGTGCCAGCAGCTTAGCGGGGGGGAGCTCCTACAATGAGCAGTTCTTC
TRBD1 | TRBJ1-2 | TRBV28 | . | CASSFYGQGRASGYTF | TGTGCCAGCAGTTTCTATGGACAGGGCAGGGCGAGTGGCTACACCTTC
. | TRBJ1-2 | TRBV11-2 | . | CASSLSGQFRSYGYTF | TGTGCCAGCAGCTTATCAGGGCAGTTTCGTAGCTATGGCTACACCTTC
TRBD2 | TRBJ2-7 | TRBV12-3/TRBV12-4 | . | CASSPRLAGFEQYF | TGTGCCAGCAGTCCCCGTCTAGCGGGGTTCGAGCAGTACTTC
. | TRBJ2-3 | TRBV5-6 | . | CASSWAGLGTDTQYF | TGTGCCAGCAGCTGGGCCGGACTGGGCACAGATACGCAGTATTTT
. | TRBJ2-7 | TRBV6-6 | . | CASSDYPYYEQYF | TGTGCCAGCAGTGATTACCCCTATTACGAGCAGTACTTC
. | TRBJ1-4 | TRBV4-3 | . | CASSQGGGSEKLFF | TGCGCCAGCAGCCAAGGAGGGGGAAGTGAAAAACTGTTTTTT
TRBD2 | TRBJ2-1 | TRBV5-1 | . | CASSLLRGEYNEQFF | TGCGCCAGCAGCTTGCTGCGGGGGGAGTACAATGAGCAGTTCTTC
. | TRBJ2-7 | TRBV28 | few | CASSNRNYEQYF | TGTGCCAGCTCTAACCGGAACTACGAGCAGTACTTC
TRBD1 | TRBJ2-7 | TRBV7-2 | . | CASSLGWDRTYEQYF | TGTGCCAGCAGCTTAGGATGGGACAGGACCTACGAGCAGTACTTC
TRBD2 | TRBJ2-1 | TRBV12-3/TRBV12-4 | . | CASSLAWGLEYNEQFF | TGTGCCAGCAGTTTAGCATGGGGACTAGAGTACAATGAGCAGTTCTTC